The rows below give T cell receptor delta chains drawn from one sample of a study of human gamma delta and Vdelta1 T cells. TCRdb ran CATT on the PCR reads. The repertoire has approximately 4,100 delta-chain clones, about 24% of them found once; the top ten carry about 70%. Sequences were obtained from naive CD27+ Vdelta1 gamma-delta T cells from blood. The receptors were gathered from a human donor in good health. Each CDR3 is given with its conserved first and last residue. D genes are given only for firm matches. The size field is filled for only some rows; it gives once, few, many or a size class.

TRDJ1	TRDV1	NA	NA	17	TGTGCTCTTGGGAAGGGGTTGGGGGCCTTGTACACCGATAAACTCATCTTT	CALGKGLGALYTDKLIF
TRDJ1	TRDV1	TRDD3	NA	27	TGTGCTCTTGGGGAACTGAGCCCCTACCTTCACCTCCCTACTGGGGTATACGGACTAATGTACACCGATAAACTCATCTTT	CALGELSPYLHLPTGVYGLMYTDKLIF
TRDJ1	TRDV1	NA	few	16	TGTGCTCTTGGGGAACTCGGAAGTGTTTCCACCGATAAACTCATCTTT	CALGELGSVSTDKLIF
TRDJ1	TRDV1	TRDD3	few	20	TGTGCTCTTGGGGCCCGAAGGGGTGGGGGGATACGCTCGTACACCGATAAACTCATCTTT	CALGARRGGGIRSYTDKLIF
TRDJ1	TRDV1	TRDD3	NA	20	TGTGCTCTTGGGGAACTCGTACCTACTCCTCGTACTGGGGACACCGATAAACTCATCTTT	CALGELVPTPRTGDTDKLIF
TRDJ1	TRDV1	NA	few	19	TGTGCTCTTGGGACAGCCGTTCTACTATGGGGCCCGAACACCGATAAACTCATCTTT	CALGTAVLLWGPNTDKLIF
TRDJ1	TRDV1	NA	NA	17	TGTGCTCTTGGGGAACCAACCTTCCTTACTTTACTGGGGGAACTCATCTTT	CALGEPTFLTLLGELIF
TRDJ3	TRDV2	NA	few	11	TGTGCTTCCTGGGACACCCGACAGATGTTTTTC	CASWDTRQMFF
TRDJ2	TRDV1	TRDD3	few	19	TGTGCTCTTGGGGAAAGGAGGTACTGGGGGATGTGGGGGACAGCACAACTCTTCTTT	CALGERRYWGMWGTAQLFF
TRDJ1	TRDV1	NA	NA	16	TGTGCTCTTGAGGAAAGGGCGGGATTCCCATCGCGCACACTCATCTTT	CALEERAGFPSRTLIF
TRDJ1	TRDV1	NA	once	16	TGTGCTCTTGGGGAACTCCTACGTTCGTACCCCGATAAACTCATCTTT	CALGELLRSYPDKLIF
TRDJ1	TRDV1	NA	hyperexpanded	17	TGTGCTCTTGGGGAACGCTGGCGAAACATGATAGCCGATAAACTCATCTTT	CALGERWRNMIADKLIF
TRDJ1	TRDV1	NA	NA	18	TGTGCTCTTGGGGAAGGGACTTATAGGGGGACCCACAGCGATAAACTCATCTTT	CALGEGTYRGTHSDKLIF
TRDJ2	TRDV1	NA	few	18	TGTGCTCTTGGTGGTTTCCCGGACATTGGGGCTTTGACAGCACAACTCTTCTTT	CALGGFPDIGALTAQLFF
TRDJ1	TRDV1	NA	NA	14	TGTGCTCTTGGGAAAAACCTCTGCACCGATAAACTCATCTTT	CALGKNLCTDKLIF
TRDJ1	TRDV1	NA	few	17	TGTGCTCTTGGGGAACCCGCCTTCCTAGGAGCGGGATACGAACTCATCTTT	CALGEPAFLGAGYELIF
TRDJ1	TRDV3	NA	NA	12	TGTGCCAGCACCCTCCTACCCGATAAACTCATCTTT	CASTLLPDKLIF
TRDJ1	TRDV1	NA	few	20	TGTGCTCTTGGGGAAGGACGCTCAGGATTCCGTCGATCCAGATTCGATAAACTCATCTTT	CALGEGRSGFRRSRFDKLIF
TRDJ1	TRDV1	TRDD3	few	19	TGTGCTCTTGGGAGCAGATCGTACTGGGGGATACGCGGGACCGATAAACTCATCTTT	CALGSRSYWGIRGTDKLIF
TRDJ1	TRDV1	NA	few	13	TGTGCTCTTGGGGAACTAGTAACGGGAAATCTCATCTTT	CALGELVTGNLIF
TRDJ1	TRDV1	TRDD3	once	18	TGTGCTCTTGGGGAACTCAAGGGGGGATACGGGGGCACCGATAAACTCATCTTT	CALGELKGGYGGTDKLIF
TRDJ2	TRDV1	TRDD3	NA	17	TGTGCAATCTTCCGGGACTTGGGATACCCTTTGACAGCACAACTCTTCTTT	CAIFRDLGYPLTAQLFF
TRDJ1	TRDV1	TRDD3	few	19	TGTGCTCTTGGGGAACTCGGCTACGATCGGGGGATTGGGGGATCTGGACTCATCTTT	CALGELGYDRGIGGSGLIF
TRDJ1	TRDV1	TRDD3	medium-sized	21	TGTGCTCTTGGGGAACCCGCCTTTCCGATACTGGGGATGGGGCACACCGATAAACTCATCTTT	CALGEPAFPILGMGHTDKLIF